This T cell receptor beta chain was sequenced for a study of T cell changes during pregnancy in multiple sclerosis. This CDR3 has 15 amino acids. The junction had 11 bases not matched to a gene; V was cut back by 4 bases and J by 2 bases. Germline CDR1 SQVTM, CDR2 ANQGSEA. Measured with immunoSEQ multiplex PCR; TCRdb has only the in-frame clones, and not every one. In the table there are approximately 83,000 clones, almost 95% of which are singletons. The chain carries TRBV29-1 and TRBJ2-7; the match to TRBD2 covers 7 bases. The sequencing used peripheral blood, collected in the third trimester of pregnancy. This TCR came from a female donor with multiple sclerosis, enrolled in a pregnancy study. CDR3 in amino acids: CSVVAPTSETYEQYF. CDR3 sequence (DNA): TGCAGCGTTGTTGCCCCAACTAGCGAGACCTACGAGCAGTACTTC.